This TCR beta chain derives from a study of T cell clones after liver transplantation. The table came from immunoSEQ multiplex PCR; TCRdb's copy has only in-frame clones and leaves some out. Of 50,000 to 70,000 clones in the sample, about two thirds are singletons; the top ten hold 2.8%. In germline, CDR1 is SEHNR, CDR2 FQNEAQ (reference sequence). After removal of 1 base from V and 2 bases from J, the junction contained 4 bases not matched to a gene. There are 17 residues in the CDR3. The sample was CD4+ T cells from blood, taken at the approximately 16-month timepoint. This receptor was taken from a human patient who received a liver transplant. Some T cells may possibly be graft donor cells. The chain has TRBV7-9 and TRBJ2-1; 11 bases are shared with TRBD2. CDR3 residues: CASSLGGTSGTYNEQFF. In nucleotides, the CDR3 is TGTGCCAGCAGCTTAGGCGGGACTAGCGGAACCTACAATGAGCAGTTCTTC.